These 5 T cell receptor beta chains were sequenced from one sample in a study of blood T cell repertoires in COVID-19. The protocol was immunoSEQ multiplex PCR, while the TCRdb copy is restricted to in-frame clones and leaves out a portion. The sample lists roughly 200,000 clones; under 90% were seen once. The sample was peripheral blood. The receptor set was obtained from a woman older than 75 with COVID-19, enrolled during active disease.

CDR3 bases: TGTGCCAGCAGTGAAAACCCGGGAGCAGGACCCCAGCATTTT. It encodes CASSENPGAGPQHF. The rearrangement links TRBV2 to TRBJ1-5; D not certain. V shed 2 bases and J shed 10 bases, with 15 bases lying between them. CDR3 length: 14 residues. The germline V gene encodes CDR1 SNHLY and CDR2 FYNNEI. The variable domain in full, with the rest retrieved from reference TRBV2 and TRBJ1-5, is EPEVTQTPSHQVTQMGQEVILRCVPISNHLYFYWYRQILGQKVEFLVSFYNNEISEKSEIFDDQFSVERPDGSNFTLKIRSTKLEDSAMYFCASSENPGAGPQHFGDGTRLSIL.

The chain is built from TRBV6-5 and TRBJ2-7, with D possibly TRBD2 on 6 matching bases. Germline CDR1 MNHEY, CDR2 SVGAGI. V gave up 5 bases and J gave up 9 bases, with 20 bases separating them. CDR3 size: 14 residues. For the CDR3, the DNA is TGTGCCAGCAGTCGGGAGCGGGCCTCAAACGGGCAGTACTTC. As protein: CASSRERASNGQYF.

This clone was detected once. The CDR3, as DNA: TGTGCCAGCAGGGTGACAGGGGATCAGCCCCAGCATTTT. Amino acid sequence: CASRVTGDQPQHF. This chain links TRBV2 with TRBJ1-5, with TRBD1 matching over 8 bases. Germline trimming cut 6 bases from V and 5 bases from J; bases unmatched to any gene: 3. CDR1 is SNHLY and CDR2 is FYNNEI in the germline V gene. The CDR3 runs 13 residues.

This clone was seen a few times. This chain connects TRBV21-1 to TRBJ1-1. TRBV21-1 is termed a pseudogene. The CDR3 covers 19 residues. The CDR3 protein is CASLDPRWEPAPMNTEAFF. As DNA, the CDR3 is TGTGCCAGCCTAGATCCGCGATGGGAGCCTGCTCCTATGAACACTGAAGCTTTCTTT.

The CDR3 DNA follows: TGTGCCAGCAGTTTAGTGGCCAATGAGCAGTTCTTC. Translating gives CASSLVANEQFF. The rearrangement joins TRBV12-3 or TRBV12-4 to TRBJ2-1; D gene ambiguous. V shed 1 base and J shed 6 bases, with 4 bases lying between them. The CDR3 contains 12 residues.